A single sample is the source of the 15 T cell receptor beta chains below, sequenced in a study of blood T cell repertoires in COVID-19. Using immunoSEQ multiplex PCR, the repertoire was profiled, and TCRdb retains in-frame clones only, with some absent. The profile shows a few hundred thousand clones, over 75% of them singletons. Sequenced: peripheral blood. Every receptor here comes from a woman aged 50 to 60 with acute or convalescent COVID-19.

The rearrangement links TRBV19 to TRBJ1-5; D ambiguous. Germline values: CDR1 LNHDA, CDR2 SQIVND (reference sequence). Trimming left V 3 bases short and J 2 bases short, with 11 bases between. The CDR3 loop spans 15 amino acids. Here the CDR3 DNA reads TGTGCCAGTAGTATTGTTCCACTGGGCAATCAGCCCCAGCATTTT. Amino acids: CASSIVPLGNQPQHF.

The chain is built from TRBV19 and TRBJ2-5; TRBD2 aligns across 10 bases. CDR3 length equals 15 residues. The V gene's germline CDR1 is LNHDA and CDR2 SQIVND (reference sequence). J lost 5 bases, V lost 2 bases, and 5 bases had no gene match. CDR3 residues: CASSISASGSETQYF. For the CDR3, the DNA is TGTGCCAGTAGTATATCTGCTAGCGGGAGCGAGACCCAGTACTTC.

V usage is TRBV2 and J usage is TRBJ1-4, with TRBD1 as a possible D gene (6 bases). The V end was cut by 7 bases, the J end by 3 bases, with 18 bases between. The CDR3 extends over 16 amino acids. Germline V gene sequence: CDR1 SNHLY, CDR2 FYNNEI. The CDR3 spells CASTTNRALANEKLFF. The CDR3 nucleotides are TGTGCCAGCACTACGAACAGGGCTTTGGCTAATGAAAAACTGTTTTTT.

The rearrangement links TRBV5-8 to TRBJ1-1; D call uncertain. The CDR3 spans 10 residues. Trimming shortened V by 6 bases and J by 10 bases, and 10 bases separated the two germline ends. The germline gives CDR1 SGHTS, CDR2 YDEGEE. DNA for the CDR3: TGTGCCAGCACCCTAACCCTAGCTTTCTTT. Translation gives CASTLTLAFF. The full variable domain, with the rest looked up from reference TRBV5-8 and TRBJ1-1, is EAGVTQSPTHLIKTRGQQATLRCSPISGHTSVYWYQQALGLGLQFLLWYDEGEERNRGNFPPRFSGRQFPNYSSELNVNALELEDSALYLCASTLTLAFFGQGTRLTVV.

CDR3 amino acids: CASTQAGGPADTQYF. Here the CDR3 DNA reads TGTGCCAGCACCCAGGCGGGAGGGCCCGCAGATACGCAGTATTTT. The chain uses TRBV2 and TRBJ2-3; TRBD2 matches 9 bases. Per the germline V gene, CDR1 is SNHLY and CDR2 is FYNNEI. The CDR3 has 15 amino acids. V dropped 7 bases and J dropped 4; count of bases not matched to a gene: 9.

V and J are TRBV3-1 (or the pseudogene TRBV3-2) and TRBJ1-1; D ambiguous. The germline V and J ends were trimmed by 1 base and 1 base, with 7 bases remaining between them. Per germline, CDR1 LGHDT and CDR2 YNNKEL (reference sequence). The CDR3 consists of 14 residues. Here the CDR3 reads CASSQGYTNTEAFF. The CDR3 DNA reads TGTGCCAGCAGCCAAGGGTACACGAACACTGAAGCTTTCTTT.

This chain connects TRBV11-2 to TRBJ2-7, with 7 positions matching TRBD2. The CDR3 extends over 14 amino acids. Germline V gives CDR1 SGHAT, CDR2 FQNNGV. Trimming at V came to 3 bases and at J to 3 bases, leaving 5 bases not matched to a gene. The CDR3 protein is CASSLGLSYYEQYF. The CDR3 nucleotides are TGTGCCAGCAGCTTGGGACTAAGTTACTACGAGCAGTACTTC. Filled out from reference TRBV11-2 and TRBJ2-7, the complete variable domain reads EAGVAQSPRYKIIEKRQSVAFWCNPISGHATLYWYQQILGQGPKLLIQFQNNGVVDDSQLPKDRFSAERLKGVDSTLKIQPAKLEDSAVYLCASSLGLSYYEQYFGPGTRLTVT.

This clone came up once. The genes are TRBV28 and TRBJ2-7; 11 nucleotides align to TRBD2. The CDR3 totals 19 residues. Germline CDR1 and CDR2: MDHEN and SYDVKM. V lost 4 bases, J lost 0 bases, and 14 bases stayed unmatched. The CDR3 loop is CASSSPGTSGQPSSYEQYF. For the CDR3, the DNA is TGTGCCAGCAGTTCACCCGGGACTAGCGGCCAACCTAGCTCCTACGAGCAGTACTTC.

In its sample, this clone was seen once. V and J are TRBV27 and TRBJ1-5; unclear D gene. This CDR3 is built from 14 residues. The V end lost 5 bases, the J end lost 4 bases, and 12 bases lay between the germline ends. CDR1 and CDR2 (germline): MNHEY, SMNVEV (reference sequence). The CDR3 protein is CASSPKGANQPQHF. The DNA for the CDR3 is TGTGCCAGCAGTCCAAAGGGAGCTAATCAGCCCCAGCATTTT.

The CDR3 DNA follows: TGTGCCATCAGTGACCTACAGGGTCAAGAGACCCAGTACTTC. Translating gives CAISDLQGQETQYF. The V call is TRBV10-3, the J call TRBJ2-5; possible D gene TRBD1, 6 bases. From germline, CDR1 is ENHRY and CDR2 SYGVKD. Trimming pared 3 bases from V and 2 bases from J, leaving 10 bases between. The CDR3 totals 14 residues.

The CDR3 is CASSLAAFYEQFF. CDR3 bases: TGTGCCAGCAGCTTAGCGGCTTTTTATGAGCAGTTCTTC. The chain combines TRBV7-9 with TRBJ2-1; no clear D. CDR1 is SEHNR, CDR2 FQNEAQ, per germline (reference sequence). CDR3 length equals 13 residues. Trimming stripped 0 bases from V and 8 bases from J, with 8 bases between.

CDR3 coding DNA: TGTGCCAGCAGCCTGAATACAGGGGGCGGTGAGACCCAGTACTTC. It yields the protein CASSLNTGGGETQYF. This chain joins TRBV3-1 (or the pseudogene TRBV3-2) and TRBJ2-5; TRBD1 matches at 9 bases. Losses at the gene ends were 4 bases for V and 5 bases for J; bases not matched to a gene: 8. Germline V gives CDR1 LGHDT, CDR2 YNNKEL (reference sequence). The CDR3 spans 15 residues.

This rearrangement joins TRBV2 to TRBJ2-7; D is unresolved. The CDR3 length is 15 residues. Germline CDR1 is SNHLY and CDR2 is FYNNEI. V was cut by 10 bases and J by 0 bases, with 19 bases left in between. The chain's CDR3 is CATHRVTLSSYEQYF. In DNA, the CDR3 is TGTGCCACACACCGAGTGACTCTCAGCTCCTACGAGCAGTACTTC.

J is TRBJ2-1 and V is TRBV5-1; the D is unclear. Trimming took off 2 bases at V and 2 bases at J, with 14 bases between the two ends. The CDR3 loop spans 16 amino acids. The germline V gene has CDR1 SGHRS and CDR2 YFSETQ. CDR3 sequence: CASSFPPGAAYNEQFF. CDR3 coding DNA: TGCGCCAGCAGCTTCCCGCCCGGAGCTGCCTACAATGAGCAGTTCTTC. The complete variable domain, with remaining parts taken from reference TRBV5-1 and TRBJ2-1, reads KAGVTQTPRYLIKTRGQQVTLSCSPISGHRSVSWYQQTPGQGLQFLFEYFSETQRNKGNFPGRFSGRQFSNSRSEMNVSTLELGDSALYLCASSFPPGAAYNEQFFGPGTRLTVL.

The genes are TRBV3-1 (or the pseudogene TRBV3-2) and TRBJ1-5; the D is unclear. V was cut by 2 bases and J by 1 base, with 12 bases left in between. The CDR3 spans 16 residues. Germline V gene sequence: CDR1 LGHDT, CDR2 YNNKEL (reference sequence). CDR3 nucleotides: TGTGCCAGCAGCCAAACTGGCGGAACCAGCAATCAGCCCCAGCATTTT. Its translation: CASSQTGGTSNQPQHF.